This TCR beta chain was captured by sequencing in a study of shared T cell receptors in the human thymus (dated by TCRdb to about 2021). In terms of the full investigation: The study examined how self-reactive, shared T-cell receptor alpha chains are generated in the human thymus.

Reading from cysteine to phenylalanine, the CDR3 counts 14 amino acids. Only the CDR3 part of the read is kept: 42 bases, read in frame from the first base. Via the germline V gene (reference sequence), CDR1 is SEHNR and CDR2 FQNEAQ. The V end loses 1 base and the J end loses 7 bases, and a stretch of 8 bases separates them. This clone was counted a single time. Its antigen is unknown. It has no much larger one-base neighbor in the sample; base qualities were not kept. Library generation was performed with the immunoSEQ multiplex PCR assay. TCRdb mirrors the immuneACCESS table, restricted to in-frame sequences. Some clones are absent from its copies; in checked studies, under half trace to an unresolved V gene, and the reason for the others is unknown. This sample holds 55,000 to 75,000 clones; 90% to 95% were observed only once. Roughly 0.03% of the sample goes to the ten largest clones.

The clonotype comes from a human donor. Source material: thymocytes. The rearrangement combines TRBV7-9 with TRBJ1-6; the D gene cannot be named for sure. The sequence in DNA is TGTGCCAGCAGCTTAGGTCCCCAAAATTCACCCCTCCACTTT. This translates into CASSLGPQNSPLHF.